Each of the 21 T cell receptor beta chains below was sequenced from the same sample in a study of shared clonotypes between healthy human individuals. Data came from immunoSEQ multiplex PCR; TCRdb stores just in-frame clones and leaves some out. The sample shows about 690,000 clones, 90% of them seen only once. Material: memory CD8+ T cells from PBMCs. As to subset: CD45RO+ cells pooled with CCR7-negative TemRA cells. The receptors were sampled from a man in his late teens or twenties in good health. Some clones in this sample may be carry-over from other donors' samples.

The genes are TRBV27 and TRBJ2-3; 14 bases are shared with TRBD2. The CDR3 spans 19 residues. Germline loops: CDR1 MNHEY, CDR2 SMNVEV (reference sequence). V trimming: 2 bases; J trimming: 1 base; junction bases outside the gene matches: 8. The CDR3 reads CASSLSIGLAGGGTDTQYF. CDR3 sequence (DNA): TGTGCCAGCAGTTTAAGTATCGGACTAGCGGGAGGCGGCACAGATACGCAGTATTTT.

The chain is built from TRBV6-5 and TRBJ2-7, with D perhaps given as TRBD1 or TRBD2 (5 bases each). CDR1 and CDR2 (germline): MNHEY, SVGAGI. This CDR3 has 11 residues. With 5 bases removed from V and 6 bases from J, the gap between germline ends came to 8 bases. The CDR3 DNA reads as TGTGCCAGCAGTCCCGGGGCCGAGCAGTACTTC. Protein product: CASSPGAEQYF.

This chain joins TRBV5-1 and TRBJ2-1; 11 positions agree with TRBD2. The ends lost 5 bases at V and 4 bases at J; junction bases unmatched: 5. CDR3 size: 15 residues. Germline assignment: CDR1 SGHRS and CDR2 YFSETQ. CDR3 sequence: CASRAGTSGYNEQFF. CDR3 bases: TGCGCCAGCAGGGCCGGGACTAGCGGATACAATGAGCAGTTCTTC.

The chain couples TRBV5-4 to TRBJ2-3; no firm D call. CDR1 is SGHNT, CDR2 YYREEE, per germline (reference sequence). CDR3 length: 12 amino acids. V was shortened by 0 bases and J by 6 bases, with 5 bases between the two germline ends. CDR3 DNA sequence: TGTGCCAGCAGCTTGGCCTTCGATACGCAGTATTTT. As protein: CASSLAFDTQYF.

This chain links TRBV10-3 with TRBJ2-1; 14 nucleotides match TRBD2. Trimming at V came to 10 bases and at J to 4 bases, leaving 12 bases not matched to a gene. Germline CDR1 reads ENHRY; CDR2 reads SYGVKD. This CDR3 has 17 residues. Here the CDR3 DNA reads TGTGCCAGGGCCGGGACTAGCGGGAGTCGGGAATACAATGAGCAGTTCTTC. Translation: CARAGTSGSREYNEQFF.

The chain links TRBV19 to TRBJ2-1, with D possibly TRBD2 on 6 matching bases. Germline CDR1 LNHDA, CDR2 SQIVND (reference sequence). CDR3 length: 12 amino acids. V shed 6 bases and J shed 8 bases, with 11 bases lying between them. CDR3 sequence reads: CASSIGTYEQFF. The CDR3 DNA reads TGTGCCAGTAGCATTGGGACTTATGAGCAGTTCTTC.

The rearrangement joins TRBV4-3 to TRBJ1-3; D uncertain. CDR3 length: 15 residues. Germline values: CDR1 LGHNA, CDR2 YSLEER. V lost 2 bases to trimming and J lost 0 bases, with 8 bases between them. The CDR3 bases are TGCGCCAGCAGCCAATTCGCAGACTCTGGAAACACCATATATTTT. This encodes CASSQFADSGNTIYF.

This CDR3 reads CASSHQGSRNTEAFF. CDR3 nucleotides: TGTGCCAGCAGCCATCAGGGGAGTCGGAACACTGAAGCTTTCTTT. The chain carries TRBV7-9 and TRBJ1-1; tentatively, D is TRBD1 (6 bases). The germline V gene encodes CDR1 SEHNR and CDR2 FQNEAQ (reference sequence). Between the trimmed V and J ends, which lost 5 bases and 1 base, there was a span of 14 bases. The CDR3 consists of 15 residues.

The CDR3 loop reads CASSTERVSYNEQFF. The CDR3 DNA reads TGTGCCAGCAGCACCGAGCGGGTCTCCTACAATGAGCAGTTCTTC. This rearrangement joins TRBV7-9 to TRBJ2-1; TRBD2 is a possible D gene (6 bases). Trimming pared 5 bases from V and 0 bases from J, leaving 11 bases between. The germline V gene encodes CDR1 SEHNR and CDR2 FQNEAQ (reference sequence). This CDR3 comprises 15 residues.

This chain connects TRBV25-1 to TRBJ2-1, with D possibly being TRBD2 (6 bases). The V and J ends lost 4 bases and 0 bases respectively, with 10 bases between them. CDR3 length: 15 amino acids. Per germline, CDR1 MGHDK and CDR2 SYGVNS. The CDR3 coding sequence is TGTGCCAGCAGTGCCGGGGGTATCTCCTACAATGAGCAGTTCTTC. The encoded protein is CASSAGGISYNEQFF.

The chain links TRBV28 to TRBJ2-1, with 12 bases matching TRBD2. There are 14 residues in the CDR3. The V and J ends lost 2 bases and 9 bases, in that order; junction bases with no gene match: 2. CDR1 and CDR2 (germline): MDHEN, SYDVKM. In DNA form, the CDR3 reads TGTGCCAGCAGTTTAGGACTAGCGGGATCTGAGCAGTTCTTC. It yields the protein CASSLGLAGSEQFF.

The CDR3 region is CASSFLEGGLISGNTIYF. CDR3 bases: TGTGCCAGCAGTTTTCTAGAGGGGGGCTTAATCTCTGGAAACACCATATATTTT. V gene TRBV28 combines with J gene TRBJ1-3, with TRBD1 as a possible D gene (6 bases). Trimming removed 3 bases from V and 0 bases from J, with 18 bases in between. CDR3 length: 18 amino acids. CDR1 MDHEN and CDR2 SYDVKM come from the germline V gene.

The chain recombines TRBV11-2 with TRBJ2-3; D is possibly TRBD2 (5 bases). The germline V and J ends were trimmed by 8 bases and 6 bases, with 21 bases remaining between them. CDR3 size: 15 residues. Germline-derived CDR1 and CDR2 are SGHAT and FQNNGV. Here the CDR3 DNA reads TGTGCCAGCTCCGTCCGGACGCAGAGGGTGGATACGCAGTATTTT. Its protein is CASSVRTQRVDTQYF.

For this clone: An end of the junction differs from the germline gene, which may be a read error. J is TRBJ2-7 and V is TRBV27; tentatively, D is TRBD2 (5 bases). The length of the CDR3 is 16 residues. Germline values: CDR1 MNHEY, CDR2 SMNVEV (reference sequence). The CDR3: CASSLSVRGFPYEQYF. For the CDR3, the DNA is TGTGCCAGCAGTCTATCCGTTCGGGGATTTCCCTACGAGCAGTACTTC.

The V gene is TRBV5-4, the J gene TRBJ2-5; 8 bases map to TRBD1. The CDR3 is 13 amino acids. Germline-derived CDR1 and CDR2 are SGHNT and YYREEE (reference sequence). V lost 3 bases, J lost 5 bases, and 3 bases stayed unmatched. This CDR3 reads CASSSDRGETQYF. CDR3 bases: TGTGCCAGCAGCTCCGACAGGGGTGAGACCCAGTACTTC.

The chain joins TRBV27 to TRBJ1-1; unclear D gene. The CDR3 has 13 residues. The germline CDR1 and CDR2 sequences are MNHEY and SMNVEV (reference sequence). The ends were cut back, 6 bases at V and 5 bases at J, with 13 bases in the middle. CDR3 nucleotide sequence: TGTGCCAGCAGAAGAGGAGGAGGTACTGAAGCTTTCTTT. It codes for CASRRGGGTEAFF.

The J gene is TRBJ2-7, the V gene TRBV5-6; 11 nucleotides align to TRBD1. This CDR3 is 16 amino acids long. Germline lookup yields CDR1 SGHDT and CDR2 YYEEEE. V trimming: 4 bases; J trimming: 3 bases; junction bases outside the gene matches: 9. CDR3 nucleotide sequence: TGTGCCAGCAGCCCCGGGACAGGGGGTGTTAGCTACGAGCAGTACTTC. Protein product: CASSPGTGGVSYEQYF.

The J gene is TRBJ2-1, the V gene TRBV28, with 10 bases identical to TRBD2. This CDR3 region has 16 residues. Germline lookup yields CDR1 MDHEN and CDR2 SYDVKM. Trimming removed 6 bases from V and 3 bases from J; junction bases left unmatched: 8. Here the CDR3 DNA reads TGTGCCAGCAGGGGCCGGACTAGCGGAGGCTACAATGAGCAGTTCTTC. Encoded protein: CASRGRTSGGYNEQFF.

In regard to this clone: Other DNA sequences in the sample encode the same CDR3. V gene TRBV6-5 combines with J gene TRBJ2-2; no reliable D call. Germline lookup yields CDR1 MNHEY and CDR2 SVGAGI. The ends were cut back, 0 bases at V and 3 bases at J, with 5 bases in the middle. The CDR3 has 14 amino acids. Here the CDR3 DNA reads TGTGCCAGCAGTTACTCAGGATACACCGGGGAGCTGTTTTTT. The encoded protein is CASSYSGYTGELFF.

With respect to this clone: Additional DNA sequences in this sample encode the identical CDR3. The V and J genes are TRBV6-5 and TRBJ2-7, with 9 bases identical to TRBD1. This CDR3 is built from 14 residues. V lost 3 bases to trimming and J lost 2 bases; unmatched junction nucleotides: 2. Germline CDR1 MNHEY, CDR2 SVGAGI. CDR3 region: CASSYGTGTYEQYF. CDR3 coding DNA: TGTGCCAGCAGTTATGGGACAGGGACCTACGAGCAGTACTTC.

In this sample, this clone turned up a few times. This sequence joins TRBV4-1 and TRBJ1-5, with D unresolved. The germline V gene has CDR1 MGHRA and CDR2 YSYEKL. The germline V and J ends were trimmed by 4 bases and 5 bases, with 9 bases remaining between them. The length of the CDR3 is 13 residues. In nucleotides, the CDR3 is TGCGCCAGCAGCCCGAATAGGGATCAGCCCCAGCATTTT. As protein: CASSPNRDQPQHF.